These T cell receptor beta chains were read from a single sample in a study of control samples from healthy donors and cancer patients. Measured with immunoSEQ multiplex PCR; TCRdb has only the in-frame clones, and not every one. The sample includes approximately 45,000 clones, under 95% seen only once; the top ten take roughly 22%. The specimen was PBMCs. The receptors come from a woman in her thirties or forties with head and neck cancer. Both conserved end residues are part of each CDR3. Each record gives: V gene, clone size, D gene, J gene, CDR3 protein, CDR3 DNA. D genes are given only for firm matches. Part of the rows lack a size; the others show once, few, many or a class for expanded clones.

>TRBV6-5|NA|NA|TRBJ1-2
CAILGPADGYTF
TGTGCCATCCTCGGCCCCGCCGATGGCTACACCTTC
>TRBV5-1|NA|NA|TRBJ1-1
CASSLYPGRLNTEAFF
TGCGCCAGCAGCTTGTACCCAGGCCGCTTGAACACTGAAGCTTTCTTT
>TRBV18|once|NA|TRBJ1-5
CASSMTDNQPQHF
TGTGCCAGCTCCATGACAGACAATCAGCCCCAGCATTTT
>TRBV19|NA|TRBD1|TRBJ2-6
CASSRDSVTTGANVLTF
TGTGCCAGTAGTAGGGACAGCGTAACAACTGGGGCCAACGTCCTGACTTTC
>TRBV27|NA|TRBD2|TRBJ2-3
CASSHTSGRLSNPQYF
TGTGCCAGCAGTCATACTAGCGGGAGGCTTTCAAATCCGCAGTATTTT
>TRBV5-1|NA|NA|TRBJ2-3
CASSLFRGTDTQYF
TGCGCCAGCAGCCTATTCCGAGGGACGGATACGCAGTATTTT
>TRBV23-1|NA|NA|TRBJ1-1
CASHKTGLGVNTEAFF
TGCGCCAGCCATAAAACAGGGTTGGGAGTCAACACTGAAGCTTTCTTT
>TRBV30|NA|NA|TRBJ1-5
CAWSVQDNQPQHF
TGTGCCTGGAGTGTTCAAGATAATCAGCCCCAGCATTTT
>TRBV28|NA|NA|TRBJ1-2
CASSLRGSEGYGYTF
TGTGCCAGCAGTTTACGGGGGTCGGAGGGCTATGGCTACACCTTC
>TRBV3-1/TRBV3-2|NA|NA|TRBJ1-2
CASSQANLPRDGYTF
TGTGCCAGCAGCCAAGCTAACCTCCCCAGGGATGGCTACACCTTC
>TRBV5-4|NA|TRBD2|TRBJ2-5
CASSLSGGAWETQYF
TGTGCCAGCAGCCTCAGCGGGGGGGCCTGGGAGACCCAGTACTTC
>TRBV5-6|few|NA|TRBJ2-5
CASSPRGELQETQYF
TGTGCCAGCAGCCCCAGGGGCGAGCTCCAAGAGACCCAGTACTTC
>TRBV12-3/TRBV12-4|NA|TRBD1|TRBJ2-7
CASGTGPPYEQYF
TGTGCCAGCGGGACAGGGCCTCCCTACGAGCAGTACTTC
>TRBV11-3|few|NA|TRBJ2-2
CASGSRNTGELFF
TGTGCCAGCGGGTCCCGGAACACCGGGGAGCTGTTTTTT
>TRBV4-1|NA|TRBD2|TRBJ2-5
CASSQEMERGPQETQYF
TGCGCCAGCAGCCAAGAGATGGAGCGGGGGCCTCAAGAGACCCAGTACTTC
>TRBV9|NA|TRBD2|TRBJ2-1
CAWSGTSGNEQFF
TGTGCCTGGTCCGGGACTAGCGGTAATGAGCAGTTCTTC
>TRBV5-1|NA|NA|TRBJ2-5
CASSLAGGEETQYF
TGCGCCAGCAGCTTGGCCGGGGGCGAGGAGACCCAGTACTTC
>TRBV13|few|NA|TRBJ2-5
CAIPRETQYF
TGTGCCATCCCCCGGGAGACCCAGTACTTC
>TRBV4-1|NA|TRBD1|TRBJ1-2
CASSPFGTGVSGYTF
TGCGCCAGCAGCCCCTTCGGGACAGGGGTTTCGGGCTACACCTTC
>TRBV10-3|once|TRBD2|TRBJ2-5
CAIRGGGVQETQYF
TGTGCCATCAGGGGCGGGGGGGTCCAAGAGACCCAGTACTTC
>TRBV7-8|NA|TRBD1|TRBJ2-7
CASSFDRARYEQYF
TGTGCCAGCAGCTTCGACAGGGCCCGCTACGAGCAGTACTTC
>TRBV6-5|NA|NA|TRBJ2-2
CASSWRQDTGELFF
TGTGCCAGCAGTTGGCGACAGGACACCGGGGAGCTGTTTTTT
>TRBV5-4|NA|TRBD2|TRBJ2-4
CASSLGTGGVGNIQYF
TGTGCCAGCAGCTTAGGGACGGGAGGTGTGGGAAACATTCAGTACTTC
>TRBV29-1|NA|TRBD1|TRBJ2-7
CSVEVQGARTYEQYF
TGCAGCGTTGAAGTTCAGGGGGCGCGGACCTACGAGCAGTACTTC
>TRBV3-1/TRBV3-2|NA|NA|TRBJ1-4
CASSPPGRGEKLFF
TGTGCCAGCAGCCCCCCCGGTCGTGGTGAAAAACTGTTTTTT
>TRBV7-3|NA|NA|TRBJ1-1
CASSLTGSTEAFF
TGTGCCAGCAGCTTAACAGGGAGCACTGAAGCTTTCTTT